These 10 T cell receptor beta chains originate from one sample sequenced in a study of radiotherapy plus CTLA-4 blockade in lung cancer. Using immunoSEQ multiplex PCR, the repertoire was profiled, and TCRdb retains in-frame clones only, with some absent. Of more than 75,000 clones in the sample, roughly 79% are singletons; the top ten hold approximately 3%. The sequences come from peripheral blood, collected from a patient treated with radiotherapy plus ipilimumab. The receptors were sampled from a human donor with non-small cell lung cancer who had a partial response to radiotherapy plus ipilimumab. Some clones in this sample may be carry-over from other donors' samples.

This rearrangement joins TRBV4-2 to TRBJ1-2; D not resolved. V lost 0 bases and J 4 bases, leaving 12 bases between the germline ends. The CDR3 is made up of 15 amino acids. CDR1 LGHNA and CDR2 YNFKEQ come from the germline V gene. The CDR3 DNA is TGTGCCAGCAGCCAAGACATTTCGGGGATCTATGGCTACACCTTC. The encoded protein is CASSQDISGIYGYTF.

In this sample, this clone turned up a few times. The J gene is TRBJ2-7, the V gene TRBV19; no clear D gene. The CDR3 is made up of 16 amino acids. Trimming left V 1 base short and J 4 bases short, with 17 bases between. Germline V lookup: CDR1 LNHDA, CDR2 SQIVND (reference sequence). The CDR3 DNA reads TGTGCCAGTAGTATAGCCCGCTCCCACAAATCATACGAGCAGTACTTC. Translated: CASSIARSHKSYEQYF.

V and J are TRBV9 and TRBJ1-3; possible D gene TRBD1, 6 bases. Germline V gene data show CDR1 as SGDLS and CDR2 as YYNGEE. Deletions cut 0 bases from V and 0 bases from J, with 7 bases between. This CDR3 comprises 15 residues. This CDR3 is CASSVGQVSGNTIYF. CDR3 nucleotides: TGTGCCAGCAGCGTAGGACAGGTCTCTGGAAACACCATATATTTT.

This clone showed up just a few times. The chain recombines TRBV2 with TRBJ2-3; 11 bases fit TRBD2. Germline CDR1 is SNHLY and CDR2 is FYNNEI. Losses at the gene ends were 6 bases for V and 4 bases for J; bases not matched to a gene: 9. The CDR3 sequence is 16 residues long. The CDR3 nucleotides are TGTGCCAGCAGGAAGGGTTTAGCGGGAGGGGCAGATACGCAGTATTTT. Translating gives CASRKGLAGGADTQYF.

The V and J genes are TRBV27 and TRBJ2-7; 8 bases match TRBD1. The CDR3 covers 15 residues. Trimming took 3 bases from V and 0 from J; bases not matched to a gene: 4. CDR1 and CDR2 from the germline V gene are MNHEY and SMNVEV (reference sequence). The CDR3 region is CASSFHRGDSYEQYF. Written as DNA, the CDR3 is TGTGCCAGCAGTTTCCACAGGGGGGACTCCTACGAGCAGTACTTC.

The genes are TRBV7-6 and TRBJ1-2; D perhaps matches TRBD1 (6 bases). The CDR3 is 15 amino acids. Germline V lookup: CDR1 SGHVS, CDR2 FNYEAQ. Trimming cost V 5 bases and J 4 bases, with 17 bases left between them. CDR3 in DNA: TGTGCCAGCAGCCCCGGGCGGACAGCGACCTATGGCTACACCTTC. Its protein is CASSPGRTATYGYTF.

This chain links TRBV7-8 with TRBJ2-2, with D hard to call. CDR3 length: 12 amino acids. Germline CDR1 and CDR2: SGHVS and FQNEAQ. CDR3 region: CLWAENTGELFF. The DNA for the CDR3 is TGTTTGTGGGCAGAGAACACCGGGGAGCTGTTTTTT.

The chain combines TRBV19 with TRBJ1-1; TRBD1 aligns across 8 bases. This CDR3 region has 14 residues. With V trimmed by 5 bases and J by 4 bases, 6 bases remained unmatched. Germline V gene lookup returns CDR1 LNHDA and CDR2 SQIVND (reference sequence). CDR3 DNA: TGTGCCAGTAGTGCAGGGGGCAGGTCCACTGAAGCTTTCTTT. The encoded protein is CASSAGGRSTEAFF.

The chain recombines TRBV6-1 with TRBJ2-7, with a weak D call TRBD1 (5 bases). Trimming shortened V by 5 bases and J by 4 bases, and 9 bases separated the two germline ends. The CDR3 has 12 amino acids. The germline gives CDR1 MNHNS, CDR2 SASEGT. DNA of the CDR3: TGTGCCAGCAGTCGGGCAGGGTACGAGCAGTACTTC. It translates to CASSRAGYEQYF.

This clone was counted only a few times. The chain links TRBV6-6 to TRBJ1-5; the match to TRBD1 covers 10 bases. V was pared by 7 bases and J by 5 bases, with 5 bases of the junction left unmatched. Germline CDR1 and CDR2: MNHNY and SVGAGI (reference sequence). This CDR3 region has 14 residues. CDR3 region: CASNSDRGYQPQHF. The CDR3 DNA reads TGTGCCAGCAACTCGGACAGGGGGTATCAGCCCCAGCATTTT.